Detailed here is one TCR beta chain. Its antigen is still unknown. This entry is derived from a study of Graves' ophthalmopathy and Graves' hyperthyroidism. The hyperthyroidism patients had a new diagnosis of under 2 months' duration and were aged 18 to 65. The TCR beta CDR3 regions underwent amplification from RNA transcripts. Second-round multiplex PCR came after first-round RT-PCR with HTBI primers. TCRdb itself ran the multiplex PCR reads through MiXCR, one entry per CDR3 protein. The sample includes more than 1,000,000 distinct CDR3 sequences, roughly two fifths of them seen just once. General observations from the study: The majority of expanded thyroid clonotypes above 0.001 frequency also occurred in blood.

Germline-derived CDR1 and CDR2 are DFQATT and SNEGSKA (reference sequence). Trimming left V 6 bases short and J 9 bases short, with 14 bases between. The CDR3 runs 11 residues. Specimen: peripheral blood or thyroid tissue (not recorded which). This sequence was found in an adult man with Graves' hyperthyroidism. The rearrangement links TRBV20-1 to TRBJ2-5; D is unresolved. The CDR3 DNA reads TGCAGTGCCAGGACGGTAGGGCCCCAGTACTTC. Residues: CSARTVGPQYF.